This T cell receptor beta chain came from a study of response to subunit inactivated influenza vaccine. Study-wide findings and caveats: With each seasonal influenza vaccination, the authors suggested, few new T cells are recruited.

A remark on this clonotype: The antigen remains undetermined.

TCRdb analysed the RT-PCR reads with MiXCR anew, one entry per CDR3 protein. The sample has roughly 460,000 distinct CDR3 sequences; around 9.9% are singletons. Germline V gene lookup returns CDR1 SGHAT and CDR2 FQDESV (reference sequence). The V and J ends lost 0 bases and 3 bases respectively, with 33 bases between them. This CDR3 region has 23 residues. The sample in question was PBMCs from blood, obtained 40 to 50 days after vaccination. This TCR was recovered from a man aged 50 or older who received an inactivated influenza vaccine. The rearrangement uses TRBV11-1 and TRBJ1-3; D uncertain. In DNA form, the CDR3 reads TGTGCCAGCAGCTTAGCGTGTGCAGTGGACCGACCCTACAACCGGGCTTTTGGAAACACCATATATTTT. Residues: CASSLACAVDRPYNRAFGNTIYF. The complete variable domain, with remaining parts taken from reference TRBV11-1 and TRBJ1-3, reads EAEVAQSPRYKITEKSQAVAFWCDPISGHATLYWYRQILGQGPELLVQFQDESVVDDSQLPKDRFSAERLKGVDSTLKIQPAELGDSAMYLCASSLACAVDRPYNRAFGNTIYFGEGSWLTVV.